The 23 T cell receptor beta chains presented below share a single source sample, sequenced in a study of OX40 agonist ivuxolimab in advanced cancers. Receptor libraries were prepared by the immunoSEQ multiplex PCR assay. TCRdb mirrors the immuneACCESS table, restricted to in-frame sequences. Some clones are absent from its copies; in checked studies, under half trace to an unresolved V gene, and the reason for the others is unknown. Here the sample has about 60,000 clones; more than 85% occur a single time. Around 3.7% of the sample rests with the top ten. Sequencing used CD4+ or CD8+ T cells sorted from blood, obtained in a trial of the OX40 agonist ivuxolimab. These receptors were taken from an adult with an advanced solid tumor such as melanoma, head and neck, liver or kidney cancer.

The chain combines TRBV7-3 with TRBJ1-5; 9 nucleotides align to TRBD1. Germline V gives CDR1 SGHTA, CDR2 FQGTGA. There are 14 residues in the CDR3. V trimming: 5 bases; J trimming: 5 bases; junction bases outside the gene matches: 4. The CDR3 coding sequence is TGTGCCAGCAGCACCCGACAGGGGGATCAGCCCCAGCATTTT. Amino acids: CASSTRQGDQPQHF.

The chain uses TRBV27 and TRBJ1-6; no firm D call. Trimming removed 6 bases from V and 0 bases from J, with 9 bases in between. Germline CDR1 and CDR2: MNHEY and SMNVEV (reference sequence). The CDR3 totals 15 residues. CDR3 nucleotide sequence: TGTGCCAGCAGCCTATCAAGCTCCTATAATTCACCCCTCCACTTT. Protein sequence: CASSLSSSYNSPLHF.

CDR3 nucleotides: TGTGCCAGCAGTGAAGCGGAGGGGGGGGAGCAGTACTTC. Translating it yields CASSEAEGGEQYF. The chain links TRBV6-1 to TRBJ2-7; possibly TRBD2 for D (7 bases). This CDR3 is built from 13 residues. V was clipped by 0 bases and J by 7 bases, with 10 bases between them. Germline V gives CDR1 MNHNS, CDR2 SASEGT.

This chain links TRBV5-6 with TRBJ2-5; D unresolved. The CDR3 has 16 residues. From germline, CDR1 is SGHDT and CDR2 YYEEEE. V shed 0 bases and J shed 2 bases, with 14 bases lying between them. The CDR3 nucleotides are TGTGCCAGCAGCTTGGCCCATGATTTACAGCAAGAGACCCAGTACTTC. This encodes CASSLAHDLQQETQYF.

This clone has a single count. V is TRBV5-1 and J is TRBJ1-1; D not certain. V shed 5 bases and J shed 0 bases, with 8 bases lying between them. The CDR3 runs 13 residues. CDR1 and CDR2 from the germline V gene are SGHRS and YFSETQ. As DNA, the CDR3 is TGCGCCAGCAGAGAAGGGATGAACACTGAAGCTTTCTTT. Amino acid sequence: CASREGMNTEAFF.

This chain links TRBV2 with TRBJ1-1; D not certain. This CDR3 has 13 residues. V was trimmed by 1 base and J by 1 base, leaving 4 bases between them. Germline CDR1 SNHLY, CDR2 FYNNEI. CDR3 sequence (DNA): TGTGCCAGCAGTGAAGGCCCGAACACTGAAGCTTTCTTT. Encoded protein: CASSEGPNTEAFF.

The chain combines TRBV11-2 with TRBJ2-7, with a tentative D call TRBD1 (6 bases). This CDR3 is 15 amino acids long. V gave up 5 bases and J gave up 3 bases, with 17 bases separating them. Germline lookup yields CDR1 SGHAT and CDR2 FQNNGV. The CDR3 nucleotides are TGTGCCAGCAGCCCGAGCCTTACAGGGCTCTACGAGCAGTACTTC. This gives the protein CASSPSLTGLYEQYF.

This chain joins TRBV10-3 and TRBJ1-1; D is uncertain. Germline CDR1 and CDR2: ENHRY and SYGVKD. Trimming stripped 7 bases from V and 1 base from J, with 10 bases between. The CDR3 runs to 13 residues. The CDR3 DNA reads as TGTGCCATCACGGGTGGAGGGAACACTGAAGCTTTCTTT. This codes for CAITGGGNTEAFF.

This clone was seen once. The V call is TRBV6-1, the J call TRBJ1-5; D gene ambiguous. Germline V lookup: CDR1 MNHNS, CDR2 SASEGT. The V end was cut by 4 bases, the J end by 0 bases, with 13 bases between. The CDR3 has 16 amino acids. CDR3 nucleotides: TGTGCCAGCAGTGTTGCCACCGCCTATAGCAATCAGCCCCAGCATTTT. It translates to CASSVATAYSNQPQHF.

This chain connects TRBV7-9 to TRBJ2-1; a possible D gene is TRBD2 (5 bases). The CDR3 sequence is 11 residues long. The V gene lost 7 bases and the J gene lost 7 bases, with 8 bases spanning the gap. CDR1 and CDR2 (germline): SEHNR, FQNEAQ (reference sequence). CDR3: CASTGFNEQFF. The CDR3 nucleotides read TGTGCCAGCACGGGATTTAATGAGCAGTTCTTC.

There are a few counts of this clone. The CDR3 reads CASSLPGGVGYTF. CDR3 nucleotides: TGTGCCAGCAGCTTACCGGGAGGGGTCGGCTACACCTTC. The chain carries TRBV7-9 and TRBJ1-2; D is possibly TRBD1 (5 bases). The V and J ends lost 2 bases and 8 bases respectively, with 12 bases between them. Germline V gives CDR1 SEHNR, CDR2 FQNEAQ (reference sequence). The CDR3 extends over 13 amino acids. The complete variable domain, with remaining parts taken from reference TRBV7-9 and TRBJ1-2, reads DTGVSQNPRHKITKRGQNVTFRCDPISEHNRLYWYRQTLGQGPEFLTYFQNEAQLEKSRLLSDRFSAERPKGSFSTLEIQRTEQGDSAMYLCASSLPGGVGYTFGSGTRLTVV.

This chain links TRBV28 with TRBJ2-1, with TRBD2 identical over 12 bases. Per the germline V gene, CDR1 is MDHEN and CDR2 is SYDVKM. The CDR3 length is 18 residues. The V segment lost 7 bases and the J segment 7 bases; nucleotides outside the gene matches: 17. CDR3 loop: CASIGLAGLGTVANEQFF. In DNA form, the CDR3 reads TGTGCCAGCATCGGACTAGCGGGGCTTGGGACAGTTGCGAATGAGCAGTTCTTC.

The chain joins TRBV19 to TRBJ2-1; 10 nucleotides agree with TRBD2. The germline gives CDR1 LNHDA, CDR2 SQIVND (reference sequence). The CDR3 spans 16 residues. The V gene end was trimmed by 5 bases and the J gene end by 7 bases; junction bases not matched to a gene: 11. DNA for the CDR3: TGTGCCAGTAGTCCCACGGGTAGCGGGGGGTTAAATGAGCAGTTCTTC. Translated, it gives CASSPTGSGGLNEQFF.

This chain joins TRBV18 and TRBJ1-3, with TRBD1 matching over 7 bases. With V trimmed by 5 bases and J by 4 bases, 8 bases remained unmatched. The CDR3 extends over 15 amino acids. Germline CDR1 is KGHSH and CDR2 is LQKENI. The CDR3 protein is CASSYAQGRGNTIYF. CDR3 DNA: TGTGCCAGCTCATACGCACAGGGGCGAGGAAACACCATATATTTT. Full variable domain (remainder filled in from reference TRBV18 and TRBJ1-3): NAGVMQNPRHLVRRRGQEARLRCSPMKGHSHVYWYRQLPEEGLKFMVYLQKENIIDESGMPKERFSAEFPKEGPSILRIQQVVRGDSAAYFCASSYAQGRGNTIYFGEGSWLTVV.

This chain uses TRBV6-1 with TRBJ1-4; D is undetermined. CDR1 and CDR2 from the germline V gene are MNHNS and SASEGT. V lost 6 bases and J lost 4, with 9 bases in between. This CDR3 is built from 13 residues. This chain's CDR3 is CASSEMVNEKLFF. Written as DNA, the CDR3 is TGTGCCAGCAGCGAGATGGTTAATGAAAAACTGTTTTTT.

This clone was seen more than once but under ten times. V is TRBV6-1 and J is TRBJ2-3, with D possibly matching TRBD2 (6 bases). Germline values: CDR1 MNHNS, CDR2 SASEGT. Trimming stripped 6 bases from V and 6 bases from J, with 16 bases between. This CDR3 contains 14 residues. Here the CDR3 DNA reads TGTGCCAGCAGCCCCGGGACTTGGTCCGATACGCAGTATTTT. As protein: CASSPGTWSDTQYF.

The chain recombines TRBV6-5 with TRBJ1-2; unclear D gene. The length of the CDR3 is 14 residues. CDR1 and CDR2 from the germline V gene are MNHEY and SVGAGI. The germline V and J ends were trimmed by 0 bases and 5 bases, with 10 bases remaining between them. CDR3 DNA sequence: TGTGCCAGCAGTTACTCCCGGGCGTCGTATGGCTACACCTTC. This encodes CASSYSRASYGYTF.

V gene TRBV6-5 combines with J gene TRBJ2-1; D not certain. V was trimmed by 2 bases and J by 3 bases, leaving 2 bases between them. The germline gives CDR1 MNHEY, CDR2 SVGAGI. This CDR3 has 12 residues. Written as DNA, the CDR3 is TGTGCCAGCAGTTACGTCTACAATGAGCAGTTCTTC. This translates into CASSYVYNEQFF.

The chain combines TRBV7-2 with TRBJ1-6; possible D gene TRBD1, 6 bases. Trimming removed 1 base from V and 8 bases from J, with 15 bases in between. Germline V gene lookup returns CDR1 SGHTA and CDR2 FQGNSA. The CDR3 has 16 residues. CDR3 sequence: CASSLVWGGRDSPLHF. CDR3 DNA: TGTGCCAGCAGCTTAGTATGGGGGGGGCGGGATTCACCCCTCCACTTT.

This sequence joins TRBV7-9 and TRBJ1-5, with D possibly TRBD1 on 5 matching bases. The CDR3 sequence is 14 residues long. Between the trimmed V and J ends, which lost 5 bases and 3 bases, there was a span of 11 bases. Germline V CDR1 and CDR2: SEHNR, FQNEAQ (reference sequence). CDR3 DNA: TGTGCCAGCAGCATACTTGGGACCAATCAGCCCCAGCATTTT. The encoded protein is CASSILGTNQPQHF.

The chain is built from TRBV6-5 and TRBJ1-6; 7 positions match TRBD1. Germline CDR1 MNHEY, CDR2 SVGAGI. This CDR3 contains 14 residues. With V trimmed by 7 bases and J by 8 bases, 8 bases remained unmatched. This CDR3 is CASTRQGGYSPLHF. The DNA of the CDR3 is TGTGCCAGCACGAGACAGGGTGGTTATTCACCCCTCCACTTT.

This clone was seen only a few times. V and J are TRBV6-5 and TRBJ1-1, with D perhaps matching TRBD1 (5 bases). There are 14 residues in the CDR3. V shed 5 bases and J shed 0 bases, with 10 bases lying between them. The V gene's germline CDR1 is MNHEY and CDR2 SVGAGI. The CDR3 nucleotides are TGTGCCAGCAGTAAGACAGTCATGAACACTGAAGCTTTCTTT. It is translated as CASSKTVMNTEAFF.

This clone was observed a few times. This CDR3 reads CASSLAVDRADGYTF. The CDR3 DNA follows: TGCGCCAGCAGCTTGGCCGTGGACAGGGCGGATGGCTACACCTTC. V and J are TRBV5-1 and TRBJ1-2; TRBD1 matches 8 bases. Trimming took 0 bases from V and 6 from J; bases not matched to a gene: 7. The CDR3 runs 15 residues. CDR1 and CDR2 from the germline V gene are SGHRS and YFSETQ.